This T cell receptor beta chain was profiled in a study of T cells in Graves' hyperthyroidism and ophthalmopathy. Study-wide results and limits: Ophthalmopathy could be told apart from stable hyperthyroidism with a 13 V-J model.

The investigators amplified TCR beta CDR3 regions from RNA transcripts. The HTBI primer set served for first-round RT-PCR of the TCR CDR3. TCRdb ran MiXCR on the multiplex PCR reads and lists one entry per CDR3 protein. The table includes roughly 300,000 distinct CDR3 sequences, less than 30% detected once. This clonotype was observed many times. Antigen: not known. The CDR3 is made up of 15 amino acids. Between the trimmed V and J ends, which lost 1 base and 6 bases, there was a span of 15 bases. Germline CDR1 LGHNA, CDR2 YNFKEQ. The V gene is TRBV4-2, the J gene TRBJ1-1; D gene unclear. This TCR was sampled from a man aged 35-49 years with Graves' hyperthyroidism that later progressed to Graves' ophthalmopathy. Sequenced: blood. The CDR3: CASSQGAHGPPEAFF. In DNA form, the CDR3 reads TGTGCCAGCAGCCAAGGAGCCCACGGCCCCCCTGAAGCTTTCTTT.